The 11 T cell receptor beta chains listed next were all sequenced from one sample in a study of identical twins' blood T cells (dated by TCRdb to the early 2010s). The library was prepared using 5' RACE. Sequencing instrument: Illumina Genome Analyzer IIx. TCRdb cleaned the public reads at Q25 with fastp, built clones with MiXCR and kept in-frame beta chains. Identical CDR3 proteins give one entry, which carries the most common genes and DNA. The sample data list fewer than 450,000 distinct CDR3 sequences, and more than 25% of these were observed just once. The ten biggest clones cover about 6% of the sample. The sequenced sample was PBMCs. These receptors all come from a woman aged 18-49 years in good health.

The genes are TRBV6-5 and TRBJ1-6, with D unclear. The CDR3 loop spans 13 amino acids. The germline CDR1 and CDR2 sequences are MNHEY and SVGAGI. V was cut by 4 bases and J by 6 bases, with 7 bases left in between. Here the CDR3 reads CASSSESNSPLHF. The CDR3 region has the DNA TGTGCCAGCAGTTCTGAGTCTAATTCACCCCTCCACTTT.

This clonotype turned up a few times. The chain has TRBV5-6 and TRBJ1-4; weak D call: TRBD1 (5 bases). V was clipped by 0 bases and J by 8 bases, with 17 bases between them. The CDR3 runs 16 residues. Per the germline V gene, CDR1 is SGHDT and CDR2 is YYEEEE. The DNA for the CDR3 is TGTGCCAGCAGCTTGGCCCCCGGGGGAGGACGCGAAAAACTGTTTTTT. It translates to CASSLAPGGGREKLFF.

As concerns this clonotype: At one end, the junction sequence differs from germline, possibly due to a read error. The V call is TRBV5-1, the J call TRBJ1-1, with a weak D call TRBD1 (5 bases). Germline lookup yields CDR1 SGHRS and CDR2 YFSETQ. This CDR3 region has 13 residues. CDR3 region: CAISPDRDTEAFF. In nucleotides, the CDR3 is TGCGCCATCAGCCCAGACAGAGACACTGAAGCTTTCTTT. The full variable domain, rest sourced from reference TRBV5-1 and TRBJ1-1, is KAGVTQTPRYLIKTRGQQVTLSCSPISGHRSVSWYQQTPGQGLQFLFEYFSETQRNKGNFPGRFSGRQFSNSRSEMNVSTLELGDSALYLCAISPDRDTEAFFGQGTRLTVV.

This clonotype came up many times. V usage is TRBV11-1 and J usage is TRBJ2-7; no firm D call. This CDR3 has 13 residues. V gave up 3 bases and J gave up 1 base, with 7 bases separating them. Germline CDR1 reads SGHAT; CDR2 reads FQDESV (reference sequence). CDR3 region: CASSFLLSYEQYF. The CDR3 coding sequence is TGTGCCAGCAGCTTTCTTCTGTCCTACGAGCAGTACTTC.

In this sample, this clonotype turned up a few times. The gene calls are TRBV7-6 and TRBJ1-3; D call uncertain. The germline gives CDR1 SGHVS, CDR2 FNYEAQ. The V gene lost 5 bases and the J gene lost 0 bases, with 11 bases spanning the gap. This CDR3 is built from 15 residues. The CDR3 DNA is TGTGCCAGCAGCATGATCGACAACTCTGGAAACACCATATATTTT. This gives the protein CASSMIDNSGNTIYF.

The chain recombines TRBV7-9 with TRBJ1-5; D gene unclear. The CDR3 has 14 residues. CDR1 is SEHNR and CDR2 is FQNEAQ in the germline V gene (reference sequence). V lost 5 bases, J lost 3 bases, and 11 bases lay in between. The CDR3 sequence: CASSPGSSNQPQHF. The DNA for the CDR3 is TGTGCCAGCAGCCCCGGGAGTTCCAATCAGCCCCAGCATTTT.

V is TRBV7-9 and J is TRBJ1-3; D unresolved. V was cut by 6 bases and J by 4 bases, with 19 bases left in between. Germline CDR1 SEHNR, CDR2 FQNEAQ (reference sequence). The CDR3 has 16 amino acids. The CDR3 spells CASSTGPLAAGNTIYF. CDR3 sequence (DNA): TGTGCCAGCAGTACCGGGCCCCTAGCCGCCGGAAACACCATATATTTT.

At least ten counts were recorded for this clonotype. This chain links TRBV7-2 with TRBJ2-2; 9 bases line up with TRBD1. The ends lost 5 bases at V and 3 bases at J; junction bases unmatched: 7. This CDR3 is 16 amino acids long. CDR1 and CDR2 from the germline V gene are SGHTA and FQGNSA. The CDR3 is CASSPGTGYDTGELFF. The CDR3 DNA reads TGTGCCAGCAGCCCCGGGACAGGGTATGACACCGGGGAGCTGTTTTTT.

In this sample, this clonotype turned up a few times. The rearrangement uses TRBV14 and TRBJ1-2, with D possibly matching TRBD1 (5 bases). This CDR3 has 12 residues. Trimming cost V 5 bases and J 4 bases, with 8 bases left between them. CDR1 is SGHDN and CDR2 is FVKESK in the germline V gene. CDR3 loop: CASSKQAYGYTF. The CDR3 coding sequence is TGTGCCAGCAGCAAACAGGCCTATGGCTACACCTTC.

This clonotype has a single count. An end of the junction does not agree with germline; a read error may underlie this. This rearrangement joins TRBV6-2 or TRBV6-3 to TRBJ1-1; possible D gene TRBD1, 5 bases. Per the germline V gene, CDR1 is MNHEY and CDR2 is SVGEGT. This CDR3 is 13 amino acids long. For the CDR3, the DNA is TGTGCCAGCAGTGGACAAAGCTACACTGAAGTTTTCTTT. Amino acids: CASSGQSYTEVFF.

J is TRBJ1-6 and V is TRBV27; possible D gene TRBD1, 5 bases. Germline CDR1 MNHEY, CDR2 SMNVEV (reference sequence). The CDR3 is 13 amino acids. Trimming pared 7 bases from V and 4 bases from J, leaving 8 bases between. The CDR3 DNA sequence: TGTGCCAGCACCGACAGATATAATTCACCCCTCCACTTT. It specifies CASTDRYNSPLHF.